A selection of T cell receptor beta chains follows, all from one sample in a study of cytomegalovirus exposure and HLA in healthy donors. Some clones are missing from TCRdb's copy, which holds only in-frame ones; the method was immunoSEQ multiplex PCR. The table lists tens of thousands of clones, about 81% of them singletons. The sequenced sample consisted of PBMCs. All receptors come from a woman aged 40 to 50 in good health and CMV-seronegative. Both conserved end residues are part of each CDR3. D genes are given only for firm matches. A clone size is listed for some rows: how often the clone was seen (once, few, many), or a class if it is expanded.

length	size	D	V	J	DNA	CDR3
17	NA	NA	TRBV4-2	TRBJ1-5	TGTGCCAGCAGCCAACCAGAGGGAGGGGACCTCAATCAGCCCCAGCATTTT	CASSQPEGGDLNQPQHF
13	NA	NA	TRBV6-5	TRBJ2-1	TGTGCCAGCAGACTTACCCCCGGGACAAAGCAGTTCTTC	CASRLTPGTKQFF
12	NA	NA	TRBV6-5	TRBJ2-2	TGTGCCAGCAGTTCAACGAGCGGGGAGCTGTTTTTT	CASSSTSGELFF
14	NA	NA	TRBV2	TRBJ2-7	TGTGCCAGCAGTGAATGGGCCGGCTCCTACGAGCAGTACTTC	CASSEWAGSYEQYF
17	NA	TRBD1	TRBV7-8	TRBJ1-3	TGTGCCAGCAGCTTTTGGACAGGGGGTTTGCCGGGAAACACCATATATTTT	CASSFWTGGLPGNTIYF
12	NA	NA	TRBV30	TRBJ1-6	TGTGCCTGGACCAGGGTGGAATCACCCCTCCACTTT	CAWTRVESPLHF
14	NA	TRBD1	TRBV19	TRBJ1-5	TGTGCCAGTAATAGACAGGGGAGCAATCAGCCCCAGCATTTT	CASNRQGSNQPQHF
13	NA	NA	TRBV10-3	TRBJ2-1	TGTGCCATCAGTGATAGGTGGGAGGTTGAGCAGTTCTTC	CAISDRWEVEQFF
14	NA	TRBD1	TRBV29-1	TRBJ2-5	TGCAGCGTGACGGACAGGGGCAACCAAGAGACCCAGTACTTC	CSVTDRGNQETQYF
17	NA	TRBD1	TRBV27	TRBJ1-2	TGTGCCAGCAGCGTTGAGGCCTGGGGACAGGGGGCGCGGGGCTACACCTTC	CASSVEAWGQGARGYTF
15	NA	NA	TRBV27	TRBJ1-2	TGTGCCAGCAGCTTCCGGGACAACTCTAACTATGGCTACACCTTC	CASSFRDNSNYGYTF
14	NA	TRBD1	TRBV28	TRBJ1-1	TGTGCCTGCAACCCCTCAGGGGGCTCCACTGAAGCTTTCTTT	CACNPSGGSTEAFF
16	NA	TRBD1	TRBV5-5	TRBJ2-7	TGTGCCAGCAGCCCGATCAGGGGGAAGAGCTCCTACGAGCAGTACTTC	CASSPIRGKSSYEQYF
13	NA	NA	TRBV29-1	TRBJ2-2	TGCAGCTCGCAAACTTCGAACACCGGGGAGCTGTTTTTT	CSSQTSNTGELFF
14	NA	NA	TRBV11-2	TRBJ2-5	TGTGCCAGCAGCTTAGGGGGACTGCTCTCAACCCAGTACTTC	CASSLGGLLSTQYF
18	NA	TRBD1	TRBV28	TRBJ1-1	TGTGCCAGCAGTTTAAGTAGGCCGCCCCGACAGGGCGGCACTGAAGCTTTCTTT	CASSLSRPPRQGGTEAFF
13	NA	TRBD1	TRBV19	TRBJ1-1	TGTGCCAGTAGTGTCACAGGGGGCACTGAAGCTTTCTTT	CASSVTGGTEAFF
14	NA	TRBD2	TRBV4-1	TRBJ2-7	TGCGCCAGCAGCCGGACTAGCGGCTCCTACGAGCAGTACTTC	CASSRTSGSYEQYF
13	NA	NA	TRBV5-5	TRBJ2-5	TGTGCCAGCAGCTTGGTCGGTAGAGAGACCCAGTACTTC	CASSLVGRETQYF
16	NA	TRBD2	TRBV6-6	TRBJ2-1	TGTGCCAGCAATAAGGGCGGGAGGAACTCCTACAATGAGCAGTTCTTC	CASNKGGRNSYNEQFF
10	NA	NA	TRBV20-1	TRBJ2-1	TGCAGTGCTAGAGATTTTAGGCAGTTCTTC	CSARDFRQFF
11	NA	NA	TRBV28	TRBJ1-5	TGTGCCAGCAGTTTATGTCACGGTGGGCATTTT	CASSLCHGGHF
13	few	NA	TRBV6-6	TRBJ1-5	TGTGCCAGCAGCCCTCAGAGCAATCAGCCCCAGCATTTT	CASSPQSNQPQHF
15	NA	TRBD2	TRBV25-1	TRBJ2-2	TGTGCCAGCAGGGATAGCGGGGTTAACACCGGGGAGCTGTTTTTT	CASRDSGVNTGELFF
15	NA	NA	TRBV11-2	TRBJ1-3	TGTGCCAGCAGCCGCAACTCGGGAGGGGTAAACACCATATATTTT	CASSRNSGGVNTIYF
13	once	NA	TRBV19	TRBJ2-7	TGTGCCAGTAGTCATGGACTGAACTACGAGCAGTACTTC	CASSHGLNYEQYF
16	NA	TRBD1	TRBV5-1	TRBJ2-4	TGCGCCAGCAGCCGTCGACAGGGGGTATCGGACAACATTCAGTACTTC	CASSRRQGVSDNIQYF
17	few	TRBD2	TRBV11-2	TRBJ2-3	TGTGCCAGCAGCTTAGGAGGGACTAGCGGGATACAAGGAGTTGGGACCTTT	CASSLGGTSGIQGVGTF
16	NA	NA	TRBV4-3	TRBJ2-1	TGCGCCAGCAGCCAAGATCTCCAGCGGGTTTACAATGAGCAGTTCTTC	CASSQDLQRVYNEQFF
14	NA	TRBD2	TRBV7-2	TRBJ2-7	TGTGCCAGCAGCTTATTAGCGGGCTCCTACGAGCAGTACTTC	CASSLLAGSYEQYF
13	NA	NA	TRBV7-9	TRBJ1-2	TGTGCCAGCAGCTTAGAGCCCCGATATGGCTACACCTTC	CASSLEPRYGYTF
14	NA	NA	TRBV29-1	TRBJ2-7	TGCAGCGTGGCCACGCAGGTTAACTCCTACGAGCAGTACTTC	CSVATQVNSYEQYF
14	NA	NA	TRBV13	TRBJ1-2	TGTGCCAGCAGCCCCTGGGGGCAGGACTATGGCTACACCTTC	CASSPWGQDYGYTF
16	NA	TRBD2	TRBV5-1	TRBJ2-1	TGCGCCAGCAGCTTGGGTACTAGCGGGAACTACAATGAGCAGTTCTTC	CASSLGTSGNYNEQFF
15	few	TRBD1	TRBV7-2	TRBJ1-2	TGTGCCAGCAGCTTAGCGGGGACAGGGGCCTATGGCTACACCTTC	CASSLAGTGAYGYTF
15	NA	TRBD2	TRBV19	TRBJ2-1	TGTGCCAGTAGGTTAGCGGGAGCCTTCTACAATGAGCAGTTCTTC	CASRLAGAFYNEQFF